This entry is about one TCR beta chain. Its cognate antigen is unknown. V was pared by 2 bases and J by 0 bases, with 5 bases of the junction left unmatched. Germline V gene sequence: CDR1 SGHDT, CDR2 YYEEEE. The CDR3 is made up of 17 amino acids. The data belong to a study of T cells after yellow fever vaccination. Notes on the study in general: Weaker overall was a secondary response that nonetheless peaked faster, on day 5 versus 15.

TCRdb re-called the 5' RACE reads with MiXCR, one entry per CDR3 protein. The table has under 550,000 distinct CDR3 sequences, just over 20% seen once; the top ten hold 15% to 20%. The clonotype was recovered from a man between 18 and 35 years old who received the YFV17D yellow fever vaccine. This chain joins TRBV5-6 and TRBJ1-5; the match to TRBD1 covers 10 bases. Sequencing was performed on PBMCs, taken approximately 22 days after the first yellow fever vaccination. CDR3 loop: CASSFRDRGVSNQPQHF. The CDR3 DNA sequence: TGTGCCAGCAGCTTCCGGGACAGGGGTGTTAGCAATCAGCCCCAGCATTTT.